The 10 T cell receptor beta chains reported below all come from one sample, sequenced in a study of shared clonotypes between healthy human individuals (dated by TCRdb to 2018 to 2020). The library was prepared using the immunoSEQ multiplex PCR assay. What TCRdb holds here is the immuneACCESS table cut down to in-frame rearrangements. Part of the clones is not present; checked against another copy, under half of the missing clones reflect an unresolved V gene, and the others are unexplained. The sample yields around 180,000 clones; 80% to 95% were counted once. The ten most abundant clones make up 0.067% of the sample. Sequenced material: naive CD4+ T cells sorted from blood. The intended sense of this specimen's cell subset or site label: CD45RA+ positively selected. These receptors were obtained from a woman in her 30s in good health.

DNA of the CDR3: TGCGCCAGCAGTGAACTAGCGGGAGGGAAGTATGAGCAGTTCTTC. Residues: CASSELAGGKYEQFF. The chain links TRBV10-2 to TRBJ2-1, with TRBD2 matching 13 bases. CDR3 length: 15 residues. J gave up 8 bases and V 3 bases, and 4 bases lay outside the gene matches. CDR1 is WSHSY and CDR2 is SAAADI in the germline V gene.

In this sample, this clone turned up once. The chain carries TRBV28 and TRBJ1-3, with 11 bases identical to TRBD1. The CDR3 runs 15 residues. Germline-derived CDR1 and CDR2 are MDHEN and SYDVKM. Germline trimming cut 6 bases from V and 4 bases from J; bases unmatched to any gene: 5. The CDR3 bases are TGTGCCAGCAGCTATAGGGACAGGGGGGGAAACACCATATATTTT. Amino acids: CASSYRDRGGNTIYF.

In this sample, this clone turned up once. This chain uses TRBV18 with TRBJ2-3; D possibly corresponds to TRBD1 (5 bases). Germline-derived CDR1 and CDR2 are KGHSH and LQKENI. The CDR3 extends over 14 amino acids. The V gene lost 2 bases and the J gene lost 7 bases, with 13 bases spanning the gap. CDR3 sequence reads: CASSPFDSSYTQYF. The CDR3 nucleotides read TGTGCCAGCTCACCATTTGACAGCTCCTATACGCAGTATTTT.

This chain connects TRBV11-3 to TRBJ2-7; D might be TRBD2 (6 bases). CDR1 SGHNT and CDR2 YENEEA come from the germline V gene. This CDR3 spans 13 amino acids. The ends were cut back, 3 bases at V and 7 bases at J, with 13 bases in the middle. CDR3 protein: CASSFTSRGEQYF. In DNA form, the CDR3 reads TGTGCCAGCAGCTTCACGAGCCGGGGGGAGCAGTACTTC. The entire variable domain, with the rest obtained from reference TRBV11-3 and TRBJ2-7, is as follows: EAGVVQSPRYKIIEKKQPVAFWCNPISGHNTLYWYLQNLGQGPELLIRYENEEAVDDSQLPKDRFSAERLKGVDSTLKIQPAELGDSAVYLCASSFTSRGEQYFGPGTRLTVT.

The chain has TRBV6-6 and TRBJ2-2, with unresolved D. The CDR3 totals 12 residues. V was clipped by 6 bases and J by 1 base, with 3 bases between them. The germline V gene encodes CDR1 MNHNY and CDR2 SVGAGI (reference sequence). CDR3 sequence reads: CASRLNTGELFF. DNA of the CDR3: TGTGCCAGCAGACTGAACACCGGGGAGCTGTTTTTT.

This rearrangement joins TRBV27 to TRBJ2-1; D tentatively reads TRBD1 or TRBD2 (5 bases each). CDR3 length equals 14 residues. V was trimmed by 7 bases and J by 6 bases, leaving 16 bases between them. Germline CDR1 is MNHEY and CDR2 is SMNVEV (reference sequence). As DNA, the CDR3 is TGTGCCAGCACCGGGGCATTATATCCCAATGAGCAGTTCTTC. This codes for CASTGALYPNEQFF.

The chain is built from TRBV28 and TRBJ1-5; tentative D call: TRBD1 (5 bases). Germline lookup yields CDR1 MDHEN and CDR2 SYDVKM. The CDR3 extends over 15 amino acids. The V end lost 3 bases, the J end lost 2 bases, and 11 bases lay between the germline ends. CDR3 sequence (DNA): TGTGCCAGCAGTTTGGCAGGGAGGCGCAATCAGCCCCAGCATTTT. As protein: CASSLAGRRNQPQHF. Full variable domain (rest looked up from reference TRBV28 and TRBJ1-5): DVKVTQSSRYLVKRTGEKVFLECVQDMDHENMFWYRQDPGLGLRLIYFSYDVKMKEKGDIPEGYSVSREKKERFSLILESASTNQTSMYLCASSLAGRRNQPQHFGDGTRLSIL.

The chain employs TRBV28 and TRBJ2-6, with 14 bases aligning to TRBD2. The V and J ends lost 5 bases and 2 bases, in that order; junction bases with no gene match: 2. The germline CDR1 and CDR2 sequences are MDHEN and SYDVKM. The CDR3 runs 17 residues. The CDR3 bases are TGTGCCAGCAGTCGACTAGCGGGAGGGCCTGGGGCCAACGTCCTGACTTTC. Protein sequence: CASSRLAGGPGANVLTF.

This clone has just one count. The chain carries TRBV6-1 and TRBJ1-5, with a possible D match to TRBD1 (5 bases). Per germline, CDR1 MNHNS and CDR2 SASEGT. This CDR3 comprises 16 residues. Trimming removed 1 base at V and 7 bases at J, with 17 bases between. CDR3 nucleotide sequence: TGTGCCAGCAGTGAAGTATCGGGGGGGTCATGGCAGCCCCAGCATTTT. Its protein product is CASSEVSGGSWQPQHF.

This chain uses TRBV5-1 with TRBJ2-7, with D perhaps assigned TRBD1 or TRBD2 (5 bases each). Looked up from germline, CDR1 is SGHRS and CDR2 is YFSETQ. V dropped 7 bases and J dropped 3 bases, with 17 bases sitting between them. The CDR3 has 14 amino acids. The CDR3 sequence is CASSRGETLYEQYF. CDR3 coding DNA: TGCGCCAGCTCCCGGGGCGAAACCCTCTACGAGCAGTACTTC. Based on the CDR3 plus reference TRBV5-1 and TRBJ2-7, the full variable domain is KAGVTQTPRYLIKTRGQQVTLSCSPISGHRSVSWYQQTPGQGLQFLFEYFSETQRNKGNFPGRFSGRQFSNSRSEMNVSTLELGDSALYLCASSRGETLYEQYFGPGTRLTVT.